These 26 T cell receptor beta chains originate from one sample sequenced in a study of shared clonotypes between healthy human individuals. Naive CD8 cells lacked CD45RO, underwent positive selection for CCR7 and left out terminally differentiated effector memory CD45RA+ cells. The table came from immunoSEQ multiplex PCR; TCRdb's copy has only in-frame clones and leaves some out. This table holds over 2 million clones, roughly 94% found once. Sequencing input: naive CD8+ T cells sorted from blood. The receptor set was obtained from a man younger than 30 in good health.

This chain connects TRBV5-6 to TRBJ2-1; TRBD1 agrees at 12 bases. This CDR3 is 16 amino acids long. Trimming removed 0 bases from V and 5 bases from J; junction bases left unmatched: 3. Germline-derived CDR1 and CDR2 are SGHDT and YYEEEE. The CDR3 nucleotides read TGTGCCAGCAGCTTGGTTAGGGACAGGGGGCACAATGAGCAGTTCTTC. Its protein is CASSLVRDRGHNEQFF.

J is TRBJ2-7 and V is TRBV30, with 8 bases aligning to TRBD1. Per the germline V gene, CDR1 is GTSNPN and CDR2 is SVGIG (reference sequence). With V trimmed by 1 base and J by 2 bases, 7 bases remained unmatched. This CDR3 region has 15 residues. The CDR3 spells CAWSAQGAIPYEQYF. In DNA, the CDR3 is TGTGCCTGGAGTGCCCAGGGGGCTATCCCCTACGAGCAGTACTTC.

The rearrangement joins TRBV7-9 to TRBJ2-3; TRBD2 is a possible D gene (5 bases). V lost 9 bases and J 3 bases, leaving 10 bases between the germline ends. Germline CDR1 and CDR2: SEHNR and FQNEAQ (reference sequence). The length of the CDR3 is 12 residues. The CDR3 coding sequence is TGTGCCAGTGCCGGGGAGACAGATACGCAGTATTTT. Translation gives CASAGETDTQYF.

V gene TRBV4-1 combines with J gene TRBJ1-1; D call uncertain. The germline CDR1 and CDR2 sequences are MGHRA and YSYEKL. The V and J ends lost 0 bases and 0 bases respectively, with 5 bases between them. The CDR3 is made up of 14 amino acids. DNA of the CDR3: TGCGCCAGCAGCCAAGACTCCATGAACACTGAAGCTTTCTTT. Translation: CASSQDSMNTEAFF.

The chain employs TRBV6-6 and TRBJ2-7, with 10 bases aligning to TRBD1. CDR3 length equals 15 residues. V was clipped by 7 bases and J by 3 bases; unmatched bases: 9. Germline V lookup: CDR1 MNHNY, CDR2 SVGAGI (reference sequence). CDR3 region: CASTIAGQGHYEQYF. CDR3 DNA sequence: TGTGCCAGCACTATAGCGGGACAGGGGCACTACGAGCAGTACTTC.

CDR3 protein: CASGRTGVASNQPQHF. The DNA of the CDR3 is TGTGCTAGTGGCCGGACAGGGGTAGCCAGCAATCAGCCCCAGCATTTT. This chain joins TRBV12-5 and TRBJ1-5, with 9 bases matching TRBD1. Germline CDR1 LGHNT, CDR2 FRNRAP. The junction had 7 bases not matched to a gene; V was cut back by 6 bases and J by 1 base. The CDR3 runs 16 residues.

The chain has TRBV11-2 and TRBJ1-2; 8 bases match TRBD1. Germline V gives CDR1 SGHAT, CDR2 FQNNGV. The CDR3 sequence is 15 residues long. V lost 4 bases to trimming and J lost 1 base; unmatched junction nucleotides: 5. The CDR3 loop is CASSYSGGSNYGYTF. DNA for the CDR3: TGTGCCAGCAGCTACTCAGGGGGCAGTAACTATGGCTACACCTTC.

The DNA for the CDR3 is TGTGCCAGCAGCCCGGAGGGTTCAGGGAAAGTCCCCTACAATGAGCAGTTCTTC. Protein sequence: CASSPEGSGKVPYNEQFF. The genes are TRBV9 and TRBJ2-1; D might be TRBD2 (6 bases). Germline V lookup: CDR1 SGDLS, CDR2 YYNGEE. This CDR3 is 18 amino acids long. V was trimmed by 4 bases and J by 2 bases, leaving 22 bases between them.

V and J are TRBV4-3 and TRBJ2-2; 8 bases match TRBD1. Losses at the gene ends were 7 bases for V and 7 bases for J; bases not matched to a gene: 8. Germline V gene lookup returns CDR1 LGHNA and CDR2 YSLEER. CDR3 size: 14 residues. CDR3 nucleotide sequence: TGCGCCAGCACCCCAGGGGGCATGGGCGGGGAGCTGTTTTTT. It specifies CASTPGGMGGELFF.

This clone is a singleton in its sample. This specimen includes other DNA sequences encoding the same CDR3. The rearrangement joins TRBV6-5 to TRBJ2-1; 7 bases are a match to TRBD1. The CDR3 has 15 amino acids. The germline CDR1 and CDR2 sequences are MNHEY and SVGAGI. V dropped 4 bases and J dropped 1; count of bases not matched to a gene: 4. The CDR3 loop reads CASSSTGDSYNEQFF. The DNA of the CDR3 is TGTGCCAGCAGTTCCACAGGGGATTCCTACAATGAGCAGTTCTTC.

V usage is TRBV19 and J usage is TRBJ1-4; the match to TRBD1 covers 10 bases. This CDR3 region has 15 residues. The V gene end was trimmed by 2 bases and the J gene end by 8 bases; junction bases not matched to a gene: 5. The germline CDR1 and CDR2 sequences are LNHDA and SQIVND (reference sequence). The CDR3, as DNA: TGTGCCAGTAGTATACGGGGGACAGGGGACGAAAAACTGTTTTTT. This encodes CASSIRGTGDEKLFF.

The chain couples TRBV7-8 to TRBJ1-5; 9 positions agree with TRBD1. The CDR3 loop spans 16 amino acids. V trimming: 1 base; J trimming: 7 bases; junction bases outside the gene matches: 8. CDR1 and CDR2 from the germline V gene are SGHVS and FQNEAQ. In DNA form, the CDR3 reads TGTGCCAGCAGCTTAGGAAGGACAGGGGTCGAACAGCCCCAGCATTTT. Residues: CASSLGRTGVEQPQHF.

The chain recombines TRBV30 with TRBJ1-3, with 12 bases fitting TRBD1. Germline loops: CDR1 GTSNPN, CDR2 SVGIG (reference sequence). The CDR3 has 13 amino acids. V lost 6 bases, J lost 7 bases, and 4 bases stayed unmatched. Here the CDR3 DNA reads TGTGCCTGCACCGGGACAGGGGGCAACACCATATATTTT. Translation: CACTGTGGNTIYF.

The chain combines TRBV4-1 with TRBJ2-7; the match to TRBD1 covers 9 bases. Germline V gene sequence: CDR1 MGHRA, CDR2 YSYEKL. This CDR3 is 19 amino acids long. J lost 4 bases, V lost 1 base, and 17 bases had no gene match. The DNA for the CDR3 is TGCGCCAGCAGCCAAGTTATCGGGACCGGGACAGGGAGTGAATACGAGCAGTACTTC. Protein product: CASSQVIGTGTGSEYEQYF.

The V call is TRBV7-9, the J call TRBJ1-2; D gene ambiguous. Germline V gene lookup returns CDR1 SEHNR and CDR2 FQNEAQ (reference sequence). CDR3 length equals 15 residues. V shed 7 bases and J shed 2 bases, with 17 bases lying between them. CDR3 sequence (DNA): TGTGCCAGCATTCCATCCACCGGCGGGAACTATGGCTACACCTTC. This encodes CASIPSTGGNYGYTF.

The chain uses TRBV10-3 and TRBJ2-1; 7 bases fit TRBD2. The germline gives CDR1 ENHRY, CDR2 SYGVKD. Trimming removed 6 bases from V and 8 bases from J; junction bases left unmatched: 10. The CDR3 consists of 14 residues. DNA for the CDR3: TGTGCCATCAGCGGGACCGGGGGGAGGGATGAGCAGTTCTTC. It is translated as CAISGTGGRDEQFF.

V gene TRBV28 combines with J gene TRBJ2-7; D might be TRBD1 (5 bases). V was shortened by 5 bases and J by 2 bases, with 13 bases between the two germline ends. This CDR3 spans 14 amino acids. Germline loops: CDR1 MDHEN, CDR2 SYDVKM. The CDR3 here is CASSDPGMTYEQYF. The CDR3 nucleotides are TGTGCCAGCAGTGACCCAGGGATGACCTACGAGCAGTACTTC.

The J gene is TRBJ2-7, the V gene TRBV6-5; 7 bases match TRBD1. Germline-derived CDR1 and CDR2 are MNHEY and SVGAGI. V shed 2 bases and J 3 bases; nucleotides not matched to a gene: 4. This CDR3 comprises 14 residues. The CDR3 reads CASSYGQGVYEQYF. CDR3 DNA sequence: TGTGCCAGCAGTTACGGCCAGGGGGTCTACGAGCAGTACTTC.

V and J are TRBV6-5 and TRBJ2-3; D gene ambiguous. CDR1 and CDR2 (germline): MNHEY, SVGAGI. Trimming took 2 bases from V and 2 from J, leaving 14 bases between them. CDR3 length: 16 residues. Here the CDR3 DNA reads TGTGCCAGCAGTTACCTTTTGGAGTTCTCCACAGATACGCAGTATTTT. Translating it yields CASSYLLEFSTDTQYF.

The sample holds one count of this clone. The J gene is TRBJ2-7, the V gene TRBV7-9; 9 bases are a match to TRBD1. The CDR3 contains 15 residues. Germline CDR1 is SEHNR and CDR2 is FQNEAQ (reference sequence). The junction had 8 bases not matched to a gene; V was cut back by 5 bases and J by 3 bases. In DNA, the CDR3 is TGTGCCAGCAGCCCCAAGGACAGGGGCGGCTACGAGCAGTACTTC. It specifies CASSPKDRGGYEQYF.

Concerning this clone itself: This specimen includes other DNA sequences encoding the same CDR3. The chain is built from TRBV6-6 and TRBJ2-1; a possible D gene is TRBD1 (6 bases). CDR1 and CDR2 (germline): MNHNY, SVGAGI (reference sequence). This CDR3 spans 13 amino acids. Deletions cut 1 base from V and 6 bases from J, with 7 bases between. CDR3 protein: CASSYLGANEQFF. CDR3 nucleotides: TGTGCCAGCAGTTACTTGGGGGCCAATGAGCAGTTCTTC.

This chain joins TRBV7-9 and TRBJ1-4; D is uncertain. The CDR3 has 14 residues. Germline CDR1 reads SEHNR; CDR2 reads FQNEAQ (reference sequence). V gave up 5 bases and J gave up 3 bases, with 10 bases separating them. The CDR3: CASSPTGPNEKLFF. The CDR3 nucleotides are TGTGCCAGCAGCCCAACGGGCCCTAATGAAAAACTGTTTTTT.

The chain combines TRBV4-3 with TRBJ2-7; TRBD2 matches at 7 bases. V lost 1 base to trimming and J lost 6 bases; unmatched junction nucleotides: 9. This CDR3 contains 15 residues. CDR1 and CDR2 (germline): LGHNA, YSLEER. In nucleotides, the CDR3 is TGCGCCAGCAGCCAAGTTTTGGGAGGGTTCCGCGAGCAGTACTTC. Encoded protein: CASSQVLGGFREQYF.

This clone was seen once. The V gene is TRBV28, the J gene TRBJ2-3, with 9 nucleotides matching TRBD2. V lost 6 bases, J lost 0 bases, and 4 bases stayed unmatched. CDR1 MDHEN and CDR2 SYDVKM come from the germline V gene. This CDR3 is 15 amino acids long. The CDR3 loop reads CASSPSGGSTDTQYF. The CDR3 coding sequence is TGTGCCAGCAGCCCCAGCGGGGGGAGCACAGATACGCAGTATTTT. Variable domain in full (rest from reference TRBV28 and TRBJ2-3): DVKVTQSSRYLVKRTGEKVFLECVQDMDHENMFWYRQDPGLGLRLIYFSYDVKMKEKGDIPEGYSVSREKKERFSLILESASTNQTSMYLCASSPSGGSTDTQYFGPGTRLTVL.

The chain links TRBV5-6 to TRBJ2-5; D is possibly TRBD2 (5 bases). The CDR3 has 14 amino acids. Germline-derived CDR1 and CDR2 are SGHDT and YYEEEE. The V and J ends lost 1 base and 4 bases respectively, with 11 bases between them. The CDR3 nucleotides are TGTGCCAGCAGCTTGTGGATAGAGGGAGAGACCCAGTACTTC. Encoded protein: CASSLWIEGETQYF.

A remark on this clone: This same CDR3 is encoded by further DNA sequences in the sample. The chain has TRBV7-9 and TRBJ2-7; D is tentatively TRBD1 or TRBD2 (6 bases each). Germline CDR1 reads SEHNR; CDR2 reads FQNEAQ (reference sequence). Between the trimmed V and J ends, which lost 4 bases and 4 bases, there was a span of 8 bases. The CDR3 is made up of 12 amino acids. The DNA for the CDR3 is TGTGCCAGCAGCTCGGGGGCGTACGAGCAGTACTTC. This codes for CASSSGAYEQYF.